This TCR beta chain was documented in a study of T cells in Graves' hyperthyroidism and ophthalmopathy. Study-wide results and caveats: Researchers report that a 13 V-J model separated ophthalmopathy from stable hyperthyroidism.

Template material for amplifying TCR beta CDR3 regions consisted of RNA transcripts. A first-round RT-PCR of the TCR CDR3 used the HTBI primer set. TCRdb fed the multiplex PCR reads into MiXCR, producing one record per CDR3 protein. The table lists a few hundred thousand distinct CDR3 sequences, approximately 20% of them singletons. V was pared by 8 bases and J by 5 bases, with 10 bases between. Germline V gene lookup returns CDR1 LNHDA and CDR2 SQIVND (reference sequence). The CDR3 totals 13 residues. About this clonotype: Its specificity is not known.

It was considered stable Graves' hyperthyroidism when ophthalmopathy did not progress within 18 months. For the diagnoses, clinical symptoms, serum thyroxine and TRAb, thyroid ultrasound and orbital computed tomography were used. The sample taken for sequencing was blood. The sequence was collected from a man aged 40-50 years with Graves' hyperthyroidism. The chain combines TRBV19 with TRBJ1-6, with D uncertain. The chain's CDR3 is CASRTLNNSPLHF. Written as DNA, the CDR3 is TGTGCCAGTCGGACGTTAAATAATTCACCCCTCCACTTT. Combining the CDR3 with reference TRBV19 and TRBJ1-6 gives the whole variable domain DGGITQSPKYLFRKEGQNVTLSCEQNLNHDAMYWYRQDPGQGLRLIYYSQIVNDFQKGDIAEGYSVSREKKESFPLTVTSAQKNPTAFYLCASRTLNNSPLHFGNGTRLTVT.